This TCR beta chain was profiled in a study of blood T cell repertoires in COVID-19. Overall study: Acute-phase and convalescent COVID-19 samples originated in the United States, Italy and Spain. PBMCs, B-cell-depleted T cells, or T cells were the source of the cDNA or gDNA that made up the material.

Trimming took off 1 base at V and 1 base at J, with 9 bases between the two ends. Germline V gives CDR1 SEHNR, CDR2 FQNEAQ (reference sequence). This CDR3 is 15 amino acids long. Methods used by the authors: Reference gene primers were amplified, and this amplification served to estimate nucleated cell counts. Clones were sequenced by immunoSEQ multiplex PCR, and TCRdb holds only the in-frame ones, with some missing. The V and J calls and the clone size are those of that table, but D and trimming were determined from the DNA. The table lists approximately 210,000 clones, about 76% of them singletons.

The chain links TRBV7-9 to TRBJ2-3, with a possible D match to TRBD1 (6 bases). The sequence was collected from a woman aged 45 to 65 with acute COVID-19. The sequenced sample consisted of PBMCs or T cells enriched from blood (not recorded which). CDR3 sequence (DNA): TGTGCCAGCAGCTTAGGGGCAGGGGGCACAGATACGCAGTATTTT. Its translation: CASSLGAGGTDTQYF.